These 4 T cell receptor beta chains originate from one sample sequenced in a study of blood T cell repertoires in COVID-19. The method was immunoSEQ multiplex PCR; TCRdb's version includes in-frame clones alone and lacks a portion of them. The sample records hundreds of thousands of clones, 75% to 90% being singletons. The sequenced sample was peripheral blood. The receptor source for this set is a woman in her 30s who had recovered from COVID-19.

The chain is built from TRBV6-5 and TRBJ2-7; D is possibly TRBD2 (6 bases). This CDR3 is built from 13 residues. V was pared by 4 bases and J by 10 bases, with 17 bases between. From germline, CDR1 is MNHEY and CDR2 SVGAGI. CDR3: CASSSMGGVRQYF. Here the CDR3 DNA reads TGTGCCAGCAGTTCCATGGGAGGAGTTCGCCAGTACTTC.

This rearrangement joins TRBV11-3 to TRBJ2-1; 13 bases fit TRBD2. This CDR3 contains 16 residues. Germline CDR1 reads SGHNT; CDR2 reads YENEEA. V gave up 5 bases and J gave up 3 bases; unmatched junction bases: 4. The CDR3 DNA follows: TGTGCCAGCAGCCTCCGGACTAGCGGGAGCTACAATGAGCAGTTCTTC. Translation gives CASSLRTSGSYNEQFF.

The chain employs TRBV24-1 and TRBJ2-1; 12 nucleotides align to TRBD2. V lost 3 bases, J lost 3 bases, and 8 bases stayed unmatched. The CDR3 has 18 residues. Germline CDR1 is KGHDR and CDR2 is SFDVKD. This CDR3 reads CATSDPRPTSGSYNEQFF. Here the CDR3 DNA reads TGTGCCACCAGTGATCCCCGCCCGACTAGCGGGAGCTACAATGAGCAGTTCTTC.

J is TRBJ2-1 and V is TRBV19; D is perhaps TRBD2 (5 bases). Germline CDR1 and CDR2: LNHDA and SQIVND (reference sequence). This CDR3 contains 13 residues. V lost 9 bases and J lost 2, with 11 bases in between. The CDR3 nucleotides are TGTGCCAGCAACCAGCGGCCCTACAATGAGCAGTTCTTC. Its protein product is CASNQRPYNEQFF.